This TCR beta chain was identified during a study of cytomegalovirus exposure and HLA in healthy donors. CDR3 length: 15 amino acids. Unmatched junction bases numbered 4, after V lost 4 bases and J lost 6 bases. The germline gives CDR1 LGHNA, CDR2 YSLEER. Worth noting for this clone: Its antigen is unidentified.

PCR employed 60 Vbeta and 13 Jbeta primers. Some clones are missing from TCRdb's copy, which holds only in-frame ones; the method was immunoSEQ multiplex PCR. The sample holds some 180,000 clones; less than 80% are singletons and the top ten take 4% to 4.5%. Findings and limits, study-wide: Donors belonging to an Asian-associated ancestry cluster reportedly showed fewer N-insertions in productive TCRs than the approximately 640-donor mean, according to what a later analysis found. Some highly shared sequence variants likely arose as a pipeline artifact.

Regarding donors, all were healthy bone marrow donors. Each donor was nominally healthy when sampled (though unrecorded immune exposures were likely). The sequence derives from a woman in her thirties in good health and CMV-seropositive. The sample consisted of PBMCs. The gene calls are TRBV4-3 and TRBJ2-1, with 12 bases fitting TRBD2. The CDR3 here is CASSLRLAGVNEQFF. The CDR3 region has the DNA TGCGCCAGCAGCCTACGACTAGCGGGAGTCAATGAGCAGTTCTTC.